One T cell receptor (beta chain) is described in this entry. The data were taken from a study of OX40 agonist ivuxolimab in advanced cancers. For the study at large: Patients received the agonistic anti-OX40 (CD134) antibody ivuxolimab.

Using immunoSEQ multiplex PCR, the repertoire was profiled, and TCRdb retains in-frame clones only, with some absent. This table has more than 45,000 clones, over 80% appearing once. The sample consisted of CD4+ or CD8+ T cells sorted from blood, taken in a trial of the OX40 agonist ivuxolimab. The TCR comes from an adult with an advanced solid tumor such as melanoma, head and neck, liver or kidney cancer.

Written as DNA, the CDR3 is TGTGCCAGTAGTACCGGACTAGCGGGGGGGCAGATTGAGCAGTTCTTC. It encodes CASSTGLAGGQIEQFF. The chain couples TRBV19 to TRBJ2-1; 15 bases agree with TRBD2. Germline CDR1 and CDR2: LNHDA and SQIVND (reference sequence). The ends lost 4 bases at V and 9 bases at J; junction bases unmatched: 7. The CDR3 spans 16 residues.